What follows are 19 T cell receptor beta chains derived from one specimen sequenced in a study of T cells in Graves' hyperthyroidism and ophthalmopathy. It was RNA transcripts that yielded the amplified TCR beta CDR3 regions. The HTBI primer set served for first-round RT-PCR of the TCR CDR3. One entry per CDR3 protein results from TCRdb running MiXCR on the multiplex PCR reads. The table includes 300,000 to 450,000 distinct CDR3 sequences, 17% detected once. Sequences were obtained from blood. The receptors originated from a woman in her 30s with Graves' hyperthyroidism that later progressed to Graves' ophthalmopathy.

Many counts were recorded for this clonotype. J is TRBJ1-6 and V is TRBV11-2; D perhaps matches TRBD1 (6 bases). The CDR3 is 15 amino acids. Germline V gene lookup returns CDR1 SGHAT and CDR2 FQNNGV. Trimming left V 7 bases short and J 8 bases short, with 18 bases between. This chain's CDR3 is CASTLGGGSYSPLHF. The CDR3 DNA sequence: TGTGCCAGCACCCTAGGTGGGGGCTCCTATTCACCCCTCCACTTT.

Here the CDR3 reads CASSLSGLAGENIQYF. The DNA of the CDR3 is TGTGCCAGCAGTTTATCAGGACTAGCGGGAGAGAACATTCAGTACTTC. This sequence joins TRBV27 and TRBJ2-4, with 13 bases fitting TRBD2. Germline loops: CDR1 MNHEY, CDR2 SMNVEV (reference sequence). This CDR3 has 16 residues. The trim removed 0 bases at V and 7 bases at J, leaving 3 bases unmatched.

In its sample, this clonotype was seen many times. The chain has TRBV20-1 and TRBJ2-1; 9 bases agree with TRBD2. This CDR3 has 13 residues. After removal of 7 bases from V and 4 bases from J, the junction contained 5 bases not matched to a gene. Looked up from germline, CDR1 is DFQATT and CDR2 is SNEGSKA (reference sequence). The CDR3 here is CSGSSGAYNEQFF. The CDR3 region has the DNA TGCAGTGGTTCTAGCGGGGCGTACAATGAGCAGTTCTTC.

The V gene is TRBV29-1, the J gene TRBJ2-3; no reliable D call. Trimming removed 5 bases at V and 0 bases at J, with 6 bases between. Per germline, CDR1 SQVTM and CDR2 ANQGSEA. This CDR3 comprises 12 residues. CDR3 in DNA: TGCAGCGTTCACGTTAGCACAGATACGCAGTATTTT. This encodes CSVHVSTDTQYF.

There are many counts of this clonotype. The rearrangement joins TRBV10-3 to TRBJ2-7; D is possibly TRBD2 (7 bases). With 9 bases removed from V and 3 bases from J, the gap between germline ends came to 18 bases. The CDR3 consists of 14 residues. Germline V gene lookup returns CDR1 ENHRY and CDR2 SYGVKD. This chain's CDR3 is CAISRAGEGYEQYF. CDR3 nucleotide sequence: TGTGCCATATCCAGGGCAGGGGAGGGCTACGAGCAGTACTTC.

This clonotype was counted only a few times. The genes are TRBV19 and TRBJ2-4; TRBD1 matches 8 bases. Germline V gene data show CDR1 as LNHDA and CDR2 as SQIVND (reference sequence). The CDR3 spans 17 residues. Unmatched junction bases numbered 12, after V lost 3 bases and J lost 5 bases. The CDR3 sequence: CASSIWQGAVSENIQYF. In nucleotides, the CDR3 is TGTGCCAGTAGTATTTGGCAGGGGGCGGTCAGTGAAAACATTCAGTACTTC.

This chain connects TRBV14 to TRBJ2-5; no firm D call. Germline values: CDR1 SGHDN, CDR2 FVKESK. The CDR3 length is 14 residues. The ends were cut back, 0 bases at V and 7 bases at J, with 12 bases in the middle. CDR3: CASSQENPVGTQYF. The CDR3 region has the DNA TGTGCCAGCAGCCAAGAGAACCCCGTCGGGACCCAGTACTTC.

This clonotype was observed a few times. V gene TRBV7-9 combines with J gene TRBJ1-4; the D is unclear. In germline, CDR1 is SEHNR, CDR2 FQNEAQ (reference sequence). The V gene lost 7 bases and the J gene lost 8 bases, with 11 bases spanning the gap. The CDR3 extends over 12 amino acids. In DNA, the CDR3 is TGTGCCAGCACGGAGGGCAGCGAAAAACTGTTTTTT. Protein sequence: CASTEGSEKLFF.

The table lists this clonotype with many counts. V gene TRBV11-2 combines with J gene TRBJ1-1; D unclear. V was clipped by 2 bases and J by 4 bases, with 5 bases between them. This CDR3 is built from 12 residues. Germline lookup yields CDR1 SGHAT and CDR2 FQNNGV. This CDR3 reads CASSLLGTEAFF. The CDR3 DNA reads TGTGCCAGCAGCTTACTAGGCACTGAAGCTTTCTTT.

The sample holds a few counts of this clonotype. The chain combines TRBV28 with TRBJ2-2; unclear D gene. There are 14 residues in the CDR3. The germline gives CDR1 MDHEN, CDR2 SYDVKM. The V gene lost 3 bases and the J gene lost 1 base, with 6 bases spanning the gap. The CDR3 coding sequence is TGTGCCAGCAGTTTGCCGGGGAACACCGGGGAGCTGTTTTTT. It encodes CASSLPGNTGELFF. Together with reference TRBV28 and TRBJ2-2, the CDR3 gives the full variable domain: DVKVTQSSRYLVKRTGEKVFLECVQDMDHENMFWYRQDPGLGLRLIYFSYDVKMKEKGDIPEGYSVSREKKERFSLILESASTNQTSMYLCASSLPGNTGELFFGEGSRLTVL.

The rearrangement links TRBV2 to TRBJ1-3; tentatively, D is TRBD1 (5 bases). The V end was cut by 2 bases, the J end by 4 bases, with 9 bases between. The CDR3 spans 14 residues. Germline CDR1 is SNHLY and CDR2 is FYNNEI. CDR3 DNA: TGTGCCAGCAGTGAACAAGGGGTCGGAAACACCATATATTTT. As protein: CASSEQGVGNTIYF.

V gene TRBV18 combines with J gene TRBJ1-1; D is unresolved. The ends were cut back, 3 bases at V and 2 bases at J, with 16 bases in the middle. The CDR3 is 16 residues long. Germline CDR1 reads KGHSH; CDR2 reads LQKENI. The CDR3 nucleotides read TGTGCCAGCTCACCTCGATCGGGAGGGAGTAACACTGAAGCTTTCTTT. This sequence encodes CASSPRSGGSNTEAFF.

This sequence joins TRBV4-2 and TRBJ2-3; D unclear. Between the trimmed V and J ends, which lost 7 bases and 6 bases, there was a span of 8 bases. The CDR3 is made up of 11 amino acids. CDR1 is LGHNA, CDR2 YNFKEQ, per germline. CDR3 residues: CASMERDTQYF. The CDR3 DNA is TGTGCCAGCATGGAGAGGGATACGCAGTATTTT.

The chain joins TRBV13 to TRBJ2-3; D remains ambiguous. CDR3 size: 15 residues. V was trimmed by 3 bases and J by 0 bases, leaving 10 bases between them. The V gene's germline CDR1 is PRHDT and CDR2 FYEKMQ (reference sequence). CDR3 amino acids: CASSFVRSSTDTQYF. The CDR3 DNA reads TGTGCCAGCAGCTTCGTGCGCTCGAGCACAGATACGCAGTATTTT.

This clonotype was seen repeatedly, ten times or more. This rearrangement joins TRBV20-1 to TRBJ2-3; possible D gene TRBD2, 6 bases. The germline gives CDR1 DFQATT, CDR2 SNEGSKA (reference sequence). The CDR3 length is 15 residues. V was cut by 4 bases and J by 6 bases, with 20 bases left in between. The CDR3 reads CSATPAGRQPDTQYF. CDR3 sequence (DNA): TGCAGTGCTACCCCCGCGGGGCGTCAACCGGATACGCAGTATTTT.

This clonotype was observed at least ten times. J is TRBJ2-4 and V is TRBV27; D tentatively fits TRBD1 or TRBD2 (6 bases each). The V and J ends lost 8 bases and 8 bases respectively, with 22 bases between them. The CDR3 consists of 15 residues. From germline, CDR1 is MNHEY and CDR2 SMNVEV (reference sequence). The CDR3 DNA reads TGTGCCAGCGCTCCATGGGGGGCCTCGGAGGACATTCAGTACTTC. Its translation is CASAPWGASEDIQYF.

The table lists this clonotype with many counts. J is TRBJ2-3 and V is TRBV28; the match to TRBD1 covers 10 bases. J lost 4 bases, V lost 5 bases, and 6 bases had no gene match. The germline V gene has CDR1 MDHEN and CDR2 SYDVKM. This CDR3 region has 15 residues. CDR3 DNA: TGTGCCAGCAGTGACAGGGGGCGGGAAGCAGATACGCAGTATTTT. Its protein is CASSDRGREADTQYF.

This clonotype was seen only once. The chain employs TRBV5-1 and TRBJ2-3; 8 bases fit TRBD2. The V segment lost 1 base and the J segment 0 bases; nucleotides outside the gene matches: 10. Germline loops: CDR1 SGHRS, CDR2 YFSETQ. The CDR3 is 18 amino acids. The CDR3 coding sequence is TGCGCCAGCAGCTTGAAGTATGGCGGGGGGAGTAGCACAGATACGCAGTATTTT. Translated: CASSLKYGGGSSTDTQYF. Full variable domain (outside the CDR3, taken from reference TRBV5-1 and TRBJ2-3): KAGVTQTPRYLIKTRGQQVTLSCSPISGHRSVSWYQQTPGQGLQFLFEYFSETQRNKGNFPGRFSGRQFSNSRSEMNVSTLELGDSALYLCASSLKYGGGSSTDTQYFGPGTRLTVL.

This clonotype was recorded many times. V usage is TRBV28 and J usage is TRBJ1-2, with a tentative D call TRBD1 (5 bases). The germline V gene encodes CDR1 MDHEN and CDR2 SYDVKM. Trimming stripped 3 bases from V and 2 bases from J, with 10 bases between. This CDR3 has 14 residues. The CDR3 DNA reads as TGTGCCAGCAGTTTGGGGGGGAGAAACTATGGCTACACCTTC. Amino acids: CASSLGGRNYGYTF.